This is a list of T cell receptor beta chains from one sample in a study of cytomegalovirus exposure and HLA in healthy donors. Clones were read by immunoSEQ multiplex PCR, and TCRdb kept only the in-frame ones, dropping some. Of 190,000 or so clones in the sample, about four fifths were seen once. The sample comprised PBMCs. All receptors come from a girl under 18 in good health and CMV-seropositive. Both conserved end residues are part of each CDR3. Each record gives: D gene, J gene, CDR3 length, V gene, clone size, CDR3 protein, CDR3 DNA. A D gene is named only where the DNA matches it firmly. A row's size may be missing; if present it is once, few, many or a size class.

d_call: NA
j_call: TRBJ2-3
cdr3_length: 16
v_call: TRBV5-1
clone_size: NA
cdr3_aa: CASSLAGGHGGDTQYF
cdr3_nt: TGCGCCAGCAGCTTGGCGGGGGGCCATGGCGGTGATACGCAGTATTTT

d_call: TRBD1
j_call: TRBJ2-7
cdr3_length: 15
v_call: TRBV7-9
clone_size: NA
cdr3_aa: CASSPPGTGGYEQYF
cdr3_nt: TGTGCCAGCAGCCCCCCCGGGACAGGGGGCTACGAGCAGTACTTC

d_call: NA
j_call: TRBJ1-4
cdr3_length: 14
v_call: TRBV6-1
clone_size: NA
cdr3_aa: CASGQGGGNEKLFF
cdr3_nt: TGTGCCAGCGGGCAGGGCGGAGGGAACGAAAAACTGTTTTTT

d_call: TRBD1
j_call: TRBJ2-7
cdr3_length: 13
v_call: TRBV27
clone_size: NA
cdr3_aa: CASRGTGAIEQYF
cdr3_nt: TGTGCCAGCAGAGGGACAGGGGCTATTGAGCAGTACTTC

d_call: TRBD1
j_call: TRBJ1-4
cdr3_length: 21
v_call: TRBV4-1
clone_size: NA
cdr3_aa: CASSHAPRTGGPPPTNEKLFF
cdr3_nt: TGCGCCAGCAGCCATGCTCCTCGGACAGGGGGCCCACCCCCAACTAATGAAAAACTGTTTTTT

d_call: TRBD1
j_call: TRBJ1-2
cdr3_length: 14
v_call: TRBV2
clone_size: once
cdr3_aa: CASALEDRGNGYTF
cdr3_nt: TGTGCCAGCGCCCTCGAGGACAGGGGGAATGGCTACACCTTC

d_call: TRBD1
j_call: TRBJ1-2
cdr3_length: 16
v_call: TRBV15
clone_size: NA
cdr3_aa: CATSREGGGANYGYTF
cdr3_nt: TGTGCCACCAGCAGGGAAGGGGGCGGGGCGAACTATGGCTACACCTTC

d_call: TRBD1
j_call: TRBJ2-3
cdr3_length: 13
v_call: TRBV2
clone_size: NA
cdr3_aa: CASITGVADTQYF
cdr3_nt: TGTGCCAGCATCACAGGGGTGGCAGATACGCAGTATTTT

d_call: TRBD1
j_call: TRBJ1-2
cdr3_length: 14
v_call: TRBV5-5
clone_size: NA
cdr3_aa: CASSSLQGSPGYTF
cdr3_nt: TGTGCCAGCAGCTCCCTACAGGGGAGTCCTGGCTACACCTTC

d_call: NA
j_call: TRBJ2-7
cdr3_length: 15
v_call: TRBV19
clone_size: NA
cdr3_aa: CASSEGQKGSYEQYF
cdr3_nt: TGTGCCAGTAGTGAGGGACAAAAGGGCTCCTACGAGCAGTACTTC

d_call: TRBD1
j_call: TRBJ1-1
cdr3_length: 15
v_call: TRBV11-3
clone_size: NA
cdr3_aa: CASSPPGQLYTEAFF
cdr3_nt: TGTGCCAGCAGCCCCCCGGGACAGCTCTACACTGAAGCTTTCTTT

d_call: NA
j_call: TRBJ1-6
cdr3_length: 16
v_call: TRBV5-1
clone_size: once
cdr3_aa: CASSLTGATENSPLHF
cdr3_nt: TGCGCCAGCAGCTTAACAGGTGCCACTGAAAATTCACCCCTCCACTTT

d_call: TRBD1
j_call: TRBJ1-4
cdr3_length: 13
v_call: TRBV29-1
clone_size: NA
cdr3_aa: CSVTDRVNEKLFF
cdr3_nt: TGCAGCGTTACGGACAGGGTTAATGAAAAACTGTTTTTT

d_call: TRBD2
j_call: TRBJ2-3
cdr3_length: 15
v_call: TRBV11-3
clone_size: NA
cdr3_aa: CASSLGSGGPVPQYF
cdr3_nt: TGTGCCAGCAGCTTAGGTAGCGGGGGCCCCGTACCACAGTATTTT

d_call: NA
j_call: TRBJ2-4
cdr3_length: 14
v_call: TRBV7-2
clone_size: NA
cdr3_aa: CASRQTGTKNIQYF
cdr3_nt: TGTGCCAGCAGACAGACCGGGACCAAAAACATTCAGTACTTC

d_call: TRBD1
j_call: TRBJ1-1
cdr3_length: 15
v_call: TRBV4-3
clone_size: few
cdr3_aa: CASSQVGTGNTEAFF
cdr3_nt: TGCGCCAGCAGCCAAGTTGGGACAGGGAACACTGAAGCTTTCTTT

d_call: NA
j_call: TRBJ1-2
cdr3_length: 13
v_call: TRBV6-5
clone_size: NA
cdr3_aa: CASSMTDSYGYTF
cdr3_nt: TGTGCCAGCAGCATGACTGACAGCTATGGCTACACCTTC

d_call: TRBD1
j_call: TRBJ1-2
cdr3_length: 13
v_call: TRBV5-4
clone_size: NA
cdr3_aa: CASTRQGDGGYTF
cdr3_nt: TGTGCCAGCACCCGACAGGGGGATGGCGGCTACACCTTC

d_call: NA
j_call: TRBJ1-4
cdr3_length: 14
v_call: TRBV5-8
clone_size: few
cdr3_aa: CASSLGQKNEKLFF
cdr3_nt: TGTGCCAGCAGCTTGGGACAGAAGAATGAAAAACTGTTTTTT

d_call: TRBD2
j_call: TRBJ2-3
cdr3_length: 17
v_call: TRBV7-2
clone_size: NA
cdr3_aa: CASSPGLAGARGNTQYF
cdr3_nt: TGTGCCAGCAGCCCGGGACTAGCGGGGGCACGAGGAAATACGCAGTATTTT

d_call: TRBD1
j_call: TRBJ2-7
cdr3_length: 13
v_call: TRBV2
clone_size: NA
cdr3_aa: CARSKDRGSEQYF
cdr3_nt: TGTGCCAGGTCCAAGGACAGGGGTTCCGAGCAGTACTTC

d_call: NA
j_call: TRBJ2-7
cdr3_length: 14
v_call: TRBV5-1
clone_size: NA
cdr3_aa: CASSLGGGSYEQYF
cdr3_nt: TGCGCCAGCAGCTTGGGTGGGGGGTCCTACGAGCAGTACTTC

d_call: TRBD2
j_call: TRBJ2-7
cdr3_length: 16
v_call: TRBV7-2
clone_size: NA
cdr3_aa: CASSSVGGGLAEEQYF
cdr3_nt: TGTGCCAGCAGCTCAGTAGGTGGGGGACTAGCGGAGGAGCAGTACTTC

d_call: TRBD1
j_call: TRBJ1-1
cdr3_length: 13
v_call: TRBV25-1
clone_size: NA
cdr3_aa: CASSEGGGARAFF
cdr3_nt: TGTGCCAGCAGTGAAGGAGGGGGCGCGAGGGCTTTCTTT

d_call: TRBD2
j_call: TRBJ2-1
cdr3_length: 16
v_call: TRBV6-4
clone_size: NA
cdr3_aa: CASSRLAGVSGNEQFF
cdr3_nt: TGTGCCAGCAGTAGACTAGCGGGGGTGTCTGGCAATGAGCAGTTCTTC

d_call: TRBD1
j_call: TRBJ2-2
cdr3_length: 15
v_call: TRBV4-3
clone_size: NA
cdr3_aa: CASSPGTGLPGELFF
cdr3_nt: TGCGCCAGCAGCCCCGGGACAGGCCTCCCCGGGGAGCTGTTTTTT

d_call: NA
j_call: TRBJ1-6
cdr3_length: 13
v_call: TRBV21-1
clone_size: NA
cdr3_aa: CASRSEGQAPLHF
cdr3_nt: TGTGCCAGCAGATCGGAGGGTCAGGCACCCCTCCACTTT

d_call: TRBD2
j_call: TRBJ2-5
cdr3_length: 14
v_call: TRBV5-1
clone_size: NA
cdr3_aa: CASSLSGGPETQYF
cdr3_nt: TGCGCCAGCAGCTTGTCGGGGGGTCCAGAGACCCAGTACTTC

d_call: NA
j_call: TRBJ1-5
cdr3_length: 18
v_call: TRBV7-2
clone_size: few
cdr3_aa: CASSLTPGGGLSNQPQHF
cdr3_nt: TGTGCCAGCAGCCTCACCCCGGGGGGGGGCCTTAGCAATCAGCCCCAGCATTTT

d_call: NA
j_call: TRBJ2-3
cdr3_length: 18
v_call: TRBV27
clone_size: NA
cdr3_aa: CASSLLSVGAPVGDTQYF
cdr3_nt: TGTGCCAGCAGTTTATTGAGCGTGGGAGCACCTGTAGGGGATACGCAGTATTTT

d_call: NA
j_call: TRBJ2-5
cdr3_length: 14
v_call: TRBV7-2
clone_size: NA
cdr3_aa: CASSLAGGLETQYF
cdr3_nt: TGTGCCAGCAGCTTAGCGGGGGGGCTTGAGACCCAGTACTTC

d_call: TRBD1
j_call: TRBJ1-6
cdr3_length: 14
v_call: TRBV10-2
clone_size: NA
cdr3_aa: CASIDRAGGSPLHF
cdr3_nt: TGCGCCAGCATCGACAGGGCCGGGGGTTCACCCCTCCACTTT

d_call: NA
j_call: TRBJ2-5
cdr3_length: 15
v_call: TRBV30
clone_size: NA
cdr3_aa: CAWTSGTNYQETQYF
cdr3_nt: TGTGCCTGGACATCCGGGACAAACTACCAAGAGACCCAGTACTTC

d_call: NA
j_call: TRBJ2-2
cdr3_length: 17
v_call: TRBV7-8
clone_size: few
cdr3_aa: CASTGSPEGVNTGELFF
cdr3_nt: TGTGCCAGCACCGGCTCCCCCGAGGGGGTGAACACCGGGGAGCTGTTTTTT

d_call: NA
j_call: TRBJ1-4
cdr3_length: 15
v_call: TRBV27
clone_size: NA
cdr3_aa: CASSLRGTVTEKLFF
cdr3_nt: TGTGCCAGCAGTCTCAGGGGAACGGTGACTGAAAAACTGTTTTTT

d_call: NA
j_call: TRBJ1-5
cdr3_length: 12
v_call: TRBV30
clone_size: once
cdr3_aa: CAWSRGNQPQHF
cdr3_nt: TGTGCCTGGAGTCGGGGAAATCAGCCCCAGCATTTT

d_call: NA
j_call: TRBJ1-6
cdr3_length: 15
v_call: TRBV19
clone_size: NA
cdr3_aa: CASSIGAGNNSPLHF
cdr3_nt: TGTGCCAGTAGTATAGGGGCAGGCAATAATTCACCCCTCCACTTT

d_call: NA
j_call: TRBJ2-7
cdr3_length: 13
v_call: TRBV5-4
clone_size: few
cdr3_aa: CASSPGEYYEQYF
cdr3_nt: TGTGCCAGCAGCCCCGGGGAATACTACGAGCAGTACTTC

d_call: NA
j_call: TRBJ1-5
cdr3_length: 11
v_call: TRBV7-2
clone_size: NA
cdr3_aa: CASSQRQPQHF
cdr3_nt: TGTGCCAGCAGCCAGCGTCAGCCCCAGCATTTT

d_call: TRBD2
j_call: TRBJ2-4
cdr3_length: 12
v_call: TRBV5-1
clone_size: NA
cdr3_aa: CVSGGTKNIQYF
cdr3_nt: TGCGTCTCGGGGGGAACCAAAAACATTCAGTACTTC

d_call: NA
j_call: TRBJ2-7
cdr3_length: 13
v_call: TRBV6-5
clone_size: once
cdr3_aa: CASWRGGSYEQYF
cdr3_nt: TGTGCCAGCTGGAGAGGGGGCTCCTACGAGCAGTACTTC

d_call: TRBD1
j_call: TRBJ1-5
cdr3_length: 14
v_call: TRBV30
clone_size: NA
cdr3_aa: CAWSGDRRGQPQHF
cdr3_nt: TGTGCCTGGAGCGGGGACAGGAGGGGTCAGCCCCAGCATTTT

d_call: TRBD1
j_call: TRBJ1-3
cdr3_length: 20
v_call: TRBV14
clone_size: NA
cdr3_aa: CASSSHLSGGRMGTGNTIYF
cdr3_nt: TGTGCCAGCAGCTCCCACTTATCAGGGGGTCGGATGGGAACTGGAAACACCATATATTTT

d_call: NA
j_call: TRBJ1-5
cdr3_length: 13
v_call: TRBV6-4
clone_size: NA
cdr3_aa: CASSEESNQPQHF
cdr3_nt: TGTGCCAGCAGTGAGGAGAGCAATCAGCCCCAGCATTTT

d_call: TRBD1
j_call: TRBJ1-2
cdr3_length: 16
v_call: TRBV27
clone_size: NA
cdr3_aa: CAGSLTGEAQGYGYTF
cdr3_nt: TGTGCCGGCAGTCTAACAGGGGAGGCGCAGGGCTATGGCTACACCTTC